This T cell receptor (beta chain) was documented in a study of T-cell memory formation after mild COVID-19 (dated by TCRdb to the early 2020s). For the wider study: Most TCR sequence clusters were specific to one of the two donors. Two young, previously healthy adult volunteers made up the cohort, one male and one female. Longitudinal TCRalpha and TCRbeta repertoire sequencing tracked T-cell clones expanding and contracting after mild COVID-19 in a couple of donors.

The sequencer was an Illumina NovaSeq 6000. Using 5'RACE with constant-segment primers, TCRalpha and TCRbeta cDNA libraries were constructed, with sample barcodes and unique molecular identifiers added in the process. RNA was extracted from every sample with Trizol reagent. Amplification of the libraries took two PCR steps, and the second step added a second sample barcode plus Illumina TruSeq adapters. Libraries were sequenced on an Illumina NovaSeq with 2 x 150 bp paired-end reads. Under the source paper's analysis protocol: Demultiplexing of reads and collapsing into UMI-guided consensus sequences were performed with migec v1.2.7. Using mixcr v2.1.11, UMI consensuses were aligned to TRA and TRB V and J templates and then assembled into clonotypes. A clonotype was counted as expanded or contracted only when both edgeR and NoisET called the clonotype significant, with the noise models trained on biological replicates. For edgeR calls, the cutoffs were a false discovery rate-adjusted p below 0.01 and a log2 fold-change threshold of 1. As an exploratory analysis of dynamics, max-normalized trajectories of the 1000 most abundant clonotypes were examined with PCA combined with hierarchical clustering. The CD4 or CD8 phenotype of responding clones was assigned using the separately sequenced CD4+ and CD8+ repertoires. The public reads were run again by TCRdb, first through fastp at Q25 and then through MiXCR, and only productive beta chains were kept. Rows matching on CDR3 protein sequence are summarized as one entry with the most common DNA and genes. The V and J calls follow TCRdb's processing rather than the paper's. The sample table records around 250,000 distinct CDR3 sequences; 15% of these occur just once. The ten largest make up 2% to 2.5% of the sample.

From V the trimming removes 6 bases and from J it removes 4 bases, while the gene matches leave 5 bases of the junction unaccounted for. Taken from the germline V gene, the CDR1 and CDR2 loops are SGHRS and YFSETQ. CDR3 length: 14 amino acids, cysteine to phenylalanine. Only the CDR3 DNA is retained, 42 bases long and in frame from the first base. Ficoll-Paque density gradient centrifugation was the method used to isolate PBMCs. Study-wide findings and limitations: Contracting CD4+ clones were found mainly in CM and EM memory subsets, while CD8+ clones were enriched in EMRA. The study covered only two mild cases, and larger cohorts including severe cases with pre-infection samples were considered necessary. The second-wave clones that peaked on day 37 were not confirmed to be SARS-CoV-2 specific. Some responding clones were detected in pre-infection memory, which suggested that pre-existing cross-reactive memory T cells had joined the SARS-CoV-2 response. Clones that contracted from day 15 to 85 showed balanced CD4/CD8 phenotypes, whereas a second wave of clones that expanded from day 15 to 37 leaned towards CD4+.

As to this clonotype: Its specific antigen is unknown. No base quality values were provided; no much bigger clone lies one nucleotide off.

This receptor was identified in an adult woman who had mild COVID-19 (a few samples of this study predate the infection). The sample titles of this study are shuffled in the database, so cell type and time point are left out; the donor was told from shared clones. Sequenced: PBMCs or a T cell subset sorted from them (not recorded which). This sequence uses TRBV5-1 and TRBJ2-2; TRBD1 matches 8 bases in the middle. Here the CDR3 is given as CASTPGGITGELFF. The bases are TGCGCCAGCACTCCAGGGGGCATCACCGGGGAGCTGTTTTTT.